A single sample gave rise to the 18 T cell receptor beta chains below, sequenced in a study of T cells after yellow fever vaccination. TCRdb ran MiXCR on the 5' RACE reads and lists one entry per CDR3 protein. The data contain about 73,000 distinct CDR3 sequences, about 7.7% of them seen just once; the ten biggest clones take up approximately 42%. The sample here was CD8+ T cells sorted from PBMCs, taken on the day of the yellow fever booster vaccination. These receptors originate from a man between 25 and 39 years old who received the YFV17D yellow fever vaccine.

CDR3 sequence: CSAPGLAIYNEQFF. The CDR3 region has the DNA TGCAGTGCTCCGGGACTAGCTATCTACAATGAGCAGTTCTTC. The J gene is TRBJ2-1, the V gene TRBV20-1; TRBD2 matches at 9 bases. Germline CDR1 reads DFQATT; CDR2 reads SNEGSKA (reference sequence). The CDR3 is made up of 14 amino acids. The trim removed 5 bases at V and 3 bases at J, leaving 5 bases unmatched.

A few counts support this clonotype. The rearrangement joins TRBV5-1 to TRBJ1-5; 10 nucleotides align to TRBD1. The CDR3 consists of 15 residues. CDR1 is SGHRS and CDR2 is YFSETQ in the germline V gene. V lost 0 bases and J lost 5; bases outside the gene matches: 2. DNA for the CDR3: TGCGCCAGCAGCTTGGAAGGGACAGGGGATCAGCCCCAGCATTTT. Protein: CASSLEGTGDQPQHF. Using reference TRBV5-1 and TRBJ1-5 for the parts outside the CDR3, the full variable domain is KAGVTQTPRYLIKTRGQQVTLSCSPISGHRSVSWYQQTPGQGLQFLFEYFSETQRNKGNFPGRFSGRQFSNSRSEMNVSTLELGDSALYLCASSLEGTGDQPQHFGDGTRLSIL.

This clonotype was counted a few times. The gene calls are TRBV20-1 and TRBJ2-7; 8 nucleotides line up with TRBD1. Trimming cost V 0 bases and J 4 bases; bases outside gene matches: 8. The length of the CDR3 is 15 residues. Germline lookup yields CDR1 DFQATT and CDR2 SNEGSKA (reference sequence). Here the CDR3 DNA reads TGCAGTGCTAGAGAGGATTGGGGACAGGAATACGAGCAGTACTTC. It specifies CSAREDWGQEYEQYF.

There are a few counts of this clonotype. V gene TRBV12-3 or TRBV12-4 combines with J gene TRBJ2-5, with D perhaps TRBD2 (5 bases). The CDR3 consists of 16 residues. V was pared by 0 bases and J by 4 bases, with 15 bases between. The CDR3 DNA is TGTGCCAGCAGTTTAGCGCTTGGTTGGGGAGTAGAGACCCAGTACTTC. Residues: CASSLALGWGVETQYF.

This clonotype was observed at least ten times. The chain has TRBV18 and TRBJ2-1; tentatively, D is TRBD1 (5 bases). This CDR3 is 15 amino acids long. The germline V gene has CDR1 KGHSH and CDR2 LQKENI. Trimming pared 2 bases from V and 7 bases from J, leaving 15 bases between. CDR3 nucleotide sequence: TGTGCCAGCTCACCATGGTCAGGGTTTCGGAATGAGCAGTTCTTC. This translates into CASSPWSGFRNEQFF. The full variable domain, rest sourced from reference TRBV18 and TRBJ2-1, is NAGVMQNPRHLVRRRGQEARLRCSPMKGHSHVYWYRQLPEEGLKFMVYLQKENIIDESGMPKERFSAEFPKEGPSILRIQQVVRGDSAAYFCASSPWSGFRNEQFFGPGTRLTVL.

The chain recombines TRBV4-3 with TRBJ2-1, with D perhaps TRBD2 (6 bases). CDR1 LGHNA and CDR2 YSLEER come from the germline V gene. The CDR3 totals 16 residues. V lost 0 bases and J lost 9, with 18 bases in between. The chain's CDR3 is CASSQDQSLAGVEQFF. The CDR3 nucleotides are TGCGCCAGCAGCCAAGACCAGTCACTAGCTGGGGTTGAGCAGTTCTTC.

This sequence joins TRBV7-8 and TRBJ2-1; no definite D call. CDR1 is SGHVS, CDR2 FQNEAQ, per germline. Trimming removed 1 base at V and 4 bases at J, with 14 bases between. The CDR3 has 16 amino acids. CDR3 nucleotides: TGTGCCAGCAGCTTAGACGGCGATCCGGAATACAATGAGCAGTTCTTC. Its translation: CASSLDGDPEYNEQFF.

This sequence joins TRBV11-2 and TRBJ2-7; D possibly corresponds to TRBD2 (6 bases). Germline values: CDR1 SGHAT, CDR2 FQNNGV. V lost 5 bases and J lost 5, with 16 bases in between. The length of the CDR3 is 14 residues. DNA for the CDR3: TGTGCCAGCAGCCCGGGGGACGCCGGACACGAGCAGTACTTC. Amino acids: CASSPGDAGHEQYF.

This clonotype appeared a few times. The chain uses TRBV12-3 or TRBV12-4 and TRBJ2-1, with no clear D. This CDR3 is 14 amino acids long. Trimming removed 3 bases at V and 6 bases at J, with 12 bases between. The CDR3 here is CASSFGSPVNEQFF. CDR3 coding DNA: TGTGCCAGCAGTTTCGGATCCCCTGTCAATGAGCAGTTCTTC.

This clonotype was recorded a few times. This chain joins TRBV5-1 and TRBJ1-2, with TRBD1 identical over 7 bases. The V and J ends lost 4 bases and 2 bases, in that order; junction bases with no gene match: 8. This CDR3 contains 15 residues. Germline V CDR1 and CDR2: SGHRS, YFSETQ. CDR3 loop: CASSPTGTANYGYTF. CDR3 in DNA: TGCGCCAGCAGCCCGACAGGGACCGCAAACTATGGCTACACCTTC.

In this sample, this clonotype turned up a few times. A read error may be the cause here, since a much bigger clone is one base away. The CDR3 nucleotides are TGCGCCGTGGGCTCGGGAGGGCCTCATAATGAGCAGTTCTTC. It codes for CAVGSGGPHNEQFF. The chain combines TRBV5-1 with TRBJ2-1, with 8 bases fitting TRBD2. This CDR3 spans 14 amino acids. J was trimmed by 7 bases and V by 10 bases; bases with no gene match: 13. Germline CDR1 and CDR2: SGHRS and YFSETQ.

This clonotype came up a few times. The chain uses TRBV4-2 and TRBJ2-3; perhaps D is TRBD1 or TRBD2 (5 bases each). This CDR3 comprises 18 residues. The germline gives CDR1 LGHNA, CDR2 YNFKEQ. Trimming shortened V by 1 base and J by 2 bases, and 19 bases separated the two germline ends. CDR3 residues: CASSQAEGEWGVTDTQYF. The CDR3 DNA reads TGTGCCAGCAGCCAAGCAGAGGGCGAATGGGGCGTCACAGATACGCAGTATTTT.

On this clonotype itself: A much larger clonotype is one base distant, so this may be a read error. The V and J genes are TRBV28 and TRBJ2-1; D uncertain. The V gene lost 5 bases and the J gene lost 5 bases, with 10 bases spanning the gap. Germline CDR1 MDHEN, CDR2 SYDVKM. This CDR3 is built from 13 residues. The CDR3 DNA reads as TGTGCCAGCAGTACCCAACGCAACAATGAGCAGTTCTTC. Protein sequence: CASSTQRNNEQFF.

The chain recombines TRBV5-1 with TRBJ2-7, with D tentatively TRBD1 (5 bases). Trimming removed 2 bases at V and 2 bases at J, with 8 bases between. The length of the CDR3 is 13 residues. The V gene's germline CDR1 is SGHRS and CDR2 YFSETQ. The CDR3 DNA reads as TGCGCCAGCAGCTTACGACAGACCTACGAGCAGTACTTC. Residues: CASSLRQTYEQYF.

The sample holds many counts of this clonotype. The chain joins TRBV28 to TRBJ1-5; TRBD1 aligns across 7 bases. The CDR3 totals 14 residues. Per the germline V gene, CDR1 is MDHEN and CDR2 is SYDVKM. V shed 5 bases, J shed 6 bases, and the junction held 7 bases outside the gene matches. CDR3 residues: CASSDDRAAQPQHF. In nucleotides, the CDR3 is TGTGCCAGCAGTGATGACAGGGCGGCTCAGCCCCAGCATTTT.

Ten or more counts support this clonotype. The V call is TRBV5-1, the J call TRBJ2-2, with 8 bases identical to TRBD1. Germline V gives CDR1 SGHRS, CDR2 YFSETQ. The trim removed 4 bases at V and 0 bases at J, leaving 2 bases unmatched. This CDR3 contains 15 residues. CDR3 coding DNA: TGCGCCAGCAGCGCGGGACAGGCGAACACCGGGGAGCTGTTTTTT. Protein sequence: CASSAGQANTGELFF.

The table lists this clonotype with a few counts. CDR3 sequence: CASSQELHRVNNEQFF. The CDR3, as DNA: TGCGCCAGCAGCCAAGAGCTGCACAGGGTAAACAATGAGCAGTTCTTC. The J gene is TRBJ2-1, the V gene TRBV4-3; D is possibly TRBD1 (6 bases). The CDR3 contains 16 residues. Germline lookup yields CDR1 LGHNA and CDR2 YSLEER. Trimming shortened V by 0 bases and J by 5 bases, and 14 bases separated the two germline ends.

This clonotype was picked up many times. CDR3 in amino acids: CASSLVASGIYEQYF. The CDR3 DNA is TGTGCCAGCAGTCTGGTAGCTAGCGGCATCTACGAGCAGTACTTC. V is TRBV5-5 and J is TRBJ2-7, with TRBD2 matching 7 bases. This CDR3 spans 15 amino acids. Per the germline V gene, CDR1 is SGHKS and CDR2 is YYEKEE (reference sequence). The trim removed 5 bases at V and 3 bases at J, leaving 11 bases unmatched.